The rows below give T cell receptor beta chains drawn from one sample of a study of T-cell memory formation after mild COVID-19. TCRdb reprocessed the 5' RACE reads via MiXCR and lists one record per CDR3 protein. The profile shows a few hundred thousand distinct CDR3 sequences, about 16% of them singletons. What was sequenced was PBMCs or a T cell subset sorted from them (not recorded which). These receptors all come from a man aged 18 to 30 who had mild COVID-19 (a few samples of this study predate the infection). Cell type and time point are not known. Both conserved end residues are part of each CDR3. The D gene is left open where the match is weak. Clone size is not always given. Where it is, it says once, few, many or a class for expanded clones.

TRBJ2-7	.	.	TRBV12-3/TRBV12-4	CASTSLGFFHEQYF	TGTGCCAGCACGTCCTTAGGGTTTTTCCACGAGCAGTACTTC
TRBJ2-5	.	TRBD2	TRBV5-6	CASSLRVAGEETQYF	TGTGCCAGCAGCTTGAGGGTAGCGGGGGAAGAGACCCAGTACTTC
TRBJ2-3	few	TRBD1	TRBV12-3/TRBV12-4	CASRQTGDGLDTQYF	TGTGCCAGCAGGCAGACAGGGGATGGTTTGGATACGCAGTATTTT
TRBJ1-5	.	TRBD1	TRBV5-1	CASSTGDQPQHF	TGCGCCAGCAGCACAGGGGATCAGCCCCAGCATTTT
TRBJ1-2	.	.	TRBV28	CASTTSPDIYGYTF	TGTGCCAGCACGACTTCACCGGATATCTATGGCTACACCTTC
TRBJ2-7	.	TRBD1	TRBV4-3	CASSLRTGPYEQYF	TGCGCCAGCAGCCTGCGGACAGGGCCCTACGAGCAGTACTTC
TRBJ2-5	many	.	TRBV7-3	CASSLKGGRWETQYF	TGTGCCAGCAGCTTAAAGGGGGGCCGATGGGAGACCCAGTACTTC
TRBJ2-7	few	.	TRBV20-1	CSARKGGGYEQYF	TGCAGTGCCCGTAAGGGGGGGGGCTACGAGCAGTACTTC
TRBJ2-2	once	TRBD1	TRBV20-1	CSANRDREAGELFF	TGCAGTGCTAACCGGGACAGGGAGGCCGGGGAGCTGTTTTTT
TRBJ2-5	.	.	TRBV7-3	CASSSSRDETQYF	TGTGCCAGCAGCTCTAGCCGGGATGAGACCCAGTACTTC
TRBJ1-2	few	TRBD1	TRBV7-6	CASSLWDRGGYTF	TGTGCCAGCAGCTTATGGGACAGAGGCGGCTACACCTTC
TRBJ2-3	few	.	TRBV27	CASSLSTTYRDTQYF	TGTGCCAGCAGTTTATCGACAACATACAGAGATACGCAGTATTTT
TRBJ2-3	.	.	TRBV18	CASSPSGPDTQYF	TGTGCCAGCTCACCTAGTGGGCCAGATACGCAGTATTTT
TRBJ2-2	.	TRBD1	TRBV7-2	CASSLVRTGVTGELFF	TGTGCCAGCAGCTTAGTCCGGACAGGGGTCACCGGGGAGCTGTTTTTT
TRBJ2-1	.	TRBD1	TRBV4-3	CASSQVTGYEQFF	TGCGCCAGCAGCCAAGTGACAGGGTATGAGCAGTTCTTC
TRBJ2-1	.	TRBD1	TRBV6-1	CASVLEGQGAASSYNEQFF	TGTGCCAGCGTCTTGGAGGGACAGGGGGCCGCGAGCTCCTACAATGAGCAGTTCTTC
TRBJ2-3	.	TRBD2	TRBV7-9	CASSLEVGLAGTDTQYF	TGTGCCAGCAGCTTAGAGGTGGGACTAGCGGGCACAGATACGCAGTATTTT
TRBJ2-1	few	.	TRBV5-1	CASRPTKSSYTEQFF	TGCGCCAGCAGGCCGACCAAGAGCTCCTACACTGAGCAGTTCTTC
TRBJ2-5	.	.	TRBV6-5	CASSTFVGVETQYF	TGTGCCAGCAGTACATTTGTGGGGGTGGAGACCCAGTACTTC
TRBJ1-4	few	.	TRBV4-1	CASSHPGTEKLFF	TGCGCCAGCAGCCATCCGGGGACGGAAAAACTGTTTTTT
TRBJ2-3	.	.	TRBV7-9	CASSFPPGDTQYF	TGTGCCAGCAGCTTCCCACCGGGGGATACGCAGTATTTT
TRBJ2-2	many	TRBD2	TRBV3-1	CASSQDYLAGDPGELFF	TGTGCCAGCAGCCAAGATTATCTAGCGGGGGACCCCGGGGAGCTGTTTTTT
TRBJ2-7	.	.	TRBV27	CASSLSKWNEQYF	TGTGCCAGCAGTTTATCGAAATGGAACGAGCAGTACTTC
TRBJ1-3	.	TRBD1	TRBV5-6	CASSLKGQGTRNTIYF	TGTGCCAGCAGCTTGAAGGGACAGGGGACTCGAAACACCATATATTTT
TRBJ1-6	once	.	TRBV25-1	CASRDSGSSPLHF	TGTGCCAGCAGGGACTCAGGGAGTTCACCCCTCCACTTT